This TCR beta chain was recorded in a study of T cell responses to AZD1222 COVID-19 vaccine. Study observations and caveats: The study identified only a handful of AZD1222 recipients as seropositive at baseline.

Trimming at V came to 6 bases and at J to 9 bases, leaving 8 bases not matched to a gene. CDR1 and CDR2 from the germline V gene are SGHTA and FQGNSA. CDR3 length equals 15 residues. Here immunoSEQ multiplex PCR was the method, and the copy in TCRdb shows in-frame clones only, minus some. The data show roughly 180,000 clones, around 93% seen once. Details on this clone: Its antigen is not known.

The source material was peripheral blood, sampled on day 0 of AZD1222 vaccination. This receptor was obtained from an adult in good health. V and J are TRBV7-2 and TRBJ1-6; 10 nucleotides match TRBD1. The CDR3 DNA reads TGTGCCAGCAGGCGGACAGGGGGGGTCGGTTCACCCCTCCACTTT. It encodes CASRRTGGVGSPLHF.